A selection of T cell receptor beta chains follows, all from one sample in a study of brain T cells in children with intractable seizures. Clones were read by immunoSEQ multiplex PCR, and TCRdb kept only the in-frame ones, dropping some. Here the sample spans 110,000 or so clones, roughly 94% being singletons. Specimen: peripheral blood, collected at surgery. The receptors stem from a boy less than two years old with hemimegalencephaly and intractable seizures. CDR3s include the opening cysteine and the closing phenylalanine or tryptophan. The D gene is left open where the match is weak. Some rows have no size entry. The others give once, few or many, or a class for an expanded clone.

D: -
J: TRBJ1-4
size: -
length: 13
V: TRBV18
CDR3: CATSRSGNEKLFF
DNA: TGTGCCACCTCAAGGTCCGGGAATGAAAAACTGTTTTTT

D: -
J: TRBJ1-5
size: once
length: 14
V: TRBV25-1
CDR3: CASSEDYSNQPQHF
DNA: TGTGCCAGCAGTGAAGACTATAGCAATCAGCCCCAGCATTTT

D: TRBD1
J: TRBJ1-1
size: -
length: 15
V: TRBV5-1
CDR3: CASSRSTTGSSGAFF
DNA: TGCGCCAGCAGCCGCTCGACGACAGGGAGTAGTGGAGCTTTCTTT

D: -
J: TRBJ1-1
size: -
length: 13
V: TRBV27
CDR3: CASHLSRWSEAFF
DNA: TGTGCCAGCCACCTATCGCGTTGGTCTGAAGCTTTCTTT

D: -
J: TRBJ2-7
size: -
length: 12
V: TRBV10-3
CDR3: CAISDSSYEQYF
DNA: TGTGCCATCAGTGACAGCTCCTACGAGCAGTACTTC

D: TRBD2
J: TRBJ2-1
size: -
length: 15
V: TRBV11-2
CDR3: CASSLLAGVGNEQFF
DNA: TGTGCCAGCAGCTTGCTAGCGGGAGTCGGCAATGAGCAGTTCTTC

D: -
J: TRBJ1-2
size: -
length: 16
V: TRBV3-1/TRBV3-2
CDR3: CASSQDLRGYNYGYTF
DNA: TGTGCCAGCAGCCAAGATCTTAGAGGGTACAACTATGGCTACACCTTC

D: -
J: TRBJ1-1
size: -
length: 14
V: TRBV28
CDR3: CASSLDSLNTEAFF
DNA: TGTGCCAGCAGTTTAGACAGCTTGAACACTGAAGCTTTCTTT

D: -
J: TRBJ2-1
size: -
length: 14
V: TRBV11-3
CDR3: CASSLGRAYNEQFF
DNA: TGTGCCAGCAGCTTGGGGCGGGCCTACAATGAGCAGTTCTTC

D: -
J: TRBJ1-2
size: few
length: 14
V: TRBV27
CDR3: CASRDSPRDYGYTF
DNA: TGTGCCAGCAGAGACTCGCCGAGGGACTATGGCTACACCTTC

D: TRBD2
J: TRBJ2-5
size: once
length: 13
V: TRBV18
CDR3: CASSPLGGETQYF
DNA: TGTGCCAGCTCACCACTCGGGGGGGAGACCCAGTACTTC

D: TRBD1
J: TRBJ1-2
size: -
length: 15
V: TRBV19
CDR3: CASSIGTGVGYGYTF
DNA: TGTGCCAGTAGTATAGGGACAGGGGTGGGCTATGGCTACACCTTC

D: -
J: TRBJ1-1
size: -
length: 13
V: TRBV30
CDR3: CAWLRAYDTEAFF
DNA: TGTGCCTGGTTAAGGGCCTACGACACTGAAGCTTTCTTT

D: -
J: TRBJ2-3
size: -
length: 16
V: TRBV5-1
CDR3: CASSLVNSRLTDTQYF
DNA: TGCGCCAGCAGCTTGGTTAACAGCCGCCTCACAGATACGCAGTATTTT

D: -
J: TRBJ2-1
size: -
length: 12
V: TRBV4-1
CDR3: CASSQEVGEQFF
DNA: TGCGCCAGCAGCCAAGAGGTGGGTGAGCAGTTCTTC

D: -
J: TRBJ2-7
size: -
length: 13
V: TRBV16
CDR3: CASRRGSSYEQYF
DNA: TGTGCCAGCAGACGAGGGAGCTCCTACGAGCAGTACTTC

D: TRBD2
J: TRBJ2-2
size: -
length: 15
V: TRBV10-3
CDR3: CAIRQAGANTGELFF
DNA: TGTGCCATCAGACAAGCGGGAGCGAACACCGGGGAGCTGTTTTTT

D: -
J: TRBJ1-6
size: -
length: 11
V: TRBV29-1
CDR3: CSAQDNSPLHF
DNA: TGCAGCGCCCAGGATAATTCACCCCTCCACTTT

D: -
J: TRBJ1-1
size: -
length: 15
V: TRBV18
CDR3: CASSPHISVNTEAFF
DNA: TGTGCCAGCTCACCACATATCTCCGTGAACACTGAAGCTTTCTTT

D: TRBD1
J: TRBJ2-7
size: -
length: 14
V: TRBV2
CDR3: CASSAGQGPYEQYF
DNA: TGTGCCAGCAGCGCGGGACAGGGCCCCTACGAGCAGTACTTC

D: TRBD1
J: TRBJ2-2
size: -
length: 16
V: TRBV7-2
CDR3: CASSPTSQGARGELFF
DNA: TGTGCCAGCAGCCCTACGTCGCAGGGGGCGCGGGGGGAGCTGTTTTTT

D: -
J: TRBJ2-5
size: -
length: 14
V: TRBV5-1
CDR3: CASSLRGSSETQYF
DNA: TGCGCCAGCAGCTTGCGAGGGAGTTCAGAGACCCAGTACTTC

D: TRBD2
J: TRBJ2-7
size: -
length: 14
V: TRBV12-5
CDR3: CASGLGTSGYEQYF
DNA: TGTGCTAGTGGTTTGGGGACTAGCGGATACGAGCAGTACTTC

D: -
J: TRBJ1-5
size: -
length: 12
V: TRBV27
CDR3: CASRGLNQPQHF
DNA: TGTGCCAGCAGGGGATTAAATCAGCCCCAGCATTTT

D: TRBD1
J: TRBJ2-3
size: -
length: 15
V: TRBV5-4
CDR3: CASSLMRGRADTQYF
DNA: TGTGCCAGCAGCTTGATGAGGGGGCGGGCAGATACGCAGTATTTT

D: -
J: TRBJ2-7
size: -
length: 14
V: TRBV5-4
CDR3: CASSLWTALQEQYF
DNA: TGTGCCAGCAGCTTGTGGACAGCTCTACAGGAGCAGTACTTC

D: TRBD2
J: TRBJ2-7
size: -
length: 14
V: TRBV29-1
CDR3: CSAGAGTSLYEQYF
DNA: TGCAGCGCCGGCGCCGGGACTAGCCTCTACGAGCAGTACTTC

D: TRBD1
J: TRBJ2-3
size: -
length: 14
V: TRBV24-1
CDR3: CATRGQVLTDTQYF
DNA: TGTGCCACCAGGGGACAGGTGCTCACAGATACGCAGTATTTT

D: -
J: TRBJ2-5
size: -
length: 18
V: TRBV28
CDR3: CASSFRLISTVVQETQYF
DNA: TGTGCCAGCAGTTTCCGACTTATCTCTACCGTTGTTCAAGAGACCCAGTACTTC

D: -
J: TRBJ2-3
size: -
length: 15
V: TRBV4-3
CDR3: CASSRYGWLTDTQYF
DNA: TGCGCCAGCAGCCGATACGGTTGGTTGACAGATACGCAGTATTTT

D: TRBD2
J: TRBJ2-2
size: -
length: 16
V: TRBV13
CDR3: CASRGLAGSNTGELFF
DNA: TGTGCCAGCAGGGGACTAGCGGGGTCGAACACCGGGGAGCTGTTTTTT

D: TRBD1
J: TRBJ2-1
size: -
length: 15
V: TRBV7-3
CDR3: CASSSGPGQYNEQFF
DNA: TGTGCCAGCAGCTCCGGGCCGGGACAGTACAATGAGCAGTTCTTC

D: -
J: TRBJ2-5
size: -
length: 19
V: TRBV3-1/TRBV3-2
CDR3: CASSQEALRKGKRQETQYF
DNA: TGTGCCAGCAGCCAAGAAGCCCTTAGGAAGGGGAAGAGGCAAGAGACCCAGTACTTC

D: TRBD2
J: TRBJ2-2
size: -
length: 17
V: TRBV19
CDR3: CASTTSGRGAAAGELFF
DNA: TGTGCCAGTACGACTAGCGGGAGAGGAGCGGCGGCCGGGGAGCTGTTTTTT

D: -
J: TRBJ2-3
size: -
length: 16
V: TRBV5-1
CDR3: CASSHFQGLSTDTQYF
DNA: TGCGCCAGCAGCCACTTTCAGGGGTTGAGCACAGATACGCAGTATTTT

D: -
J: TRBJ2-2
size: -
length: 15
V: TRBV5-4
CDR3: CASSLDGGWAGELFF
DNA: TGTGCCAGCAGCTTGGATGGCGGTTGGGCCGGGGAGCTGTTTTTT

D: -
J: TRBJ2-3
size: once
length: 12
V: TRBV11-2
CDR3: CASSLSADTQYF
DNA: TGTGCCAGCAGCTTAAGCGCAGATACGCAGTATTTT

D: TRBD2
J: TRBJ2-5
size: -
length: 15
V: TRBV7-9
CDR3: CASSLSGRRVETQYF
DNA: TGTGCCAGCAGCTTATCCGGGAGGAGGGTGGAGACCCAGTACTTC

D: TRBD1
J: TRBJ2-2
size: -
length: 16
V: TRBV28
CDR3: CASSLTGQENTGELFF
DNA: TGTGCCAGCAGTTTGACAGGACAGGAAAACACCGGGGAGCTGTTTTTT

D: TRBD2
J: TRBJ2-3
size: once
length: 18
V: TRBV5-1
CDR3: CASSEAGFNFLSTDTQYF
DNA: TGCGCCAGCAGCGAAGCGGGATTTAACTTTTTAAGCACAGATACGCAGTATTTT

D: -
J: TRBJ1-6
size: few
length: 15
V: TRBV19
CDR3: CASSIYNGDNSPLHF
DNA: TGTGCCAGTAGTATTTATAACGGAGATAATTCACCCCTCCACTTT

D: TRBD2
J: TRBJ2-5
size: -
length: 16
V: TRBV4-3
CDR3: CASSQDGLAGEETQYF
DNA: TGCGCCAGCAGCCAAGATGGCCTAGCGGGAGAAGAGACCCAGTACTTC